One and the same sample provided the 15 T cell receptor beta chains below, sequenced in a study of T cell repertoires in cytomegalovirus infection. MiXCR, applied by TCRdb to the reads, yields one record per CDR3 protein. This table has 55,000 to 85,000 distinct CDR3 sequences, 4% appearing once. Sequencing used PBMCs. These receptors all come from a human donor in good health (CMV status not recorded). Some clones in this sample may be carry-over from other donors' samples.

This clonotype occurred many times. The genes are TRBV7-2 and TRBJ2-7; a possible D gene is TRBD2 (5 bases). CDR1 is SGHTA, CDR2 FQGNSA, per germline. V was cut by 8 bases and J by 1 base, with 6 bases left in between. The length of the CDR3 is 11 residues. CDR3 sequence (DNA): TGTGCCAGCGGAGGTTCCTACGAGCAGTACTTC. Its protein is CASGGSYEQYF.

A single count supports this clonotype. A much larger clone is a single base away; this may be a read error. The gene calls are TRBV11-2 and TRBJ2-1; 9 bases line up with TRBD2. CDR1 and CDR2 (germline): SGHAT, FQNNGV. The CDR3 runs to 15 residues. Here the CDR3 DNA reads TGTGCCGGCAGCTTATCGGCGGGGGGGCCCAATGAGCAGTTCTTC. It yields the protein CAGSLSAGGPNEQFF.

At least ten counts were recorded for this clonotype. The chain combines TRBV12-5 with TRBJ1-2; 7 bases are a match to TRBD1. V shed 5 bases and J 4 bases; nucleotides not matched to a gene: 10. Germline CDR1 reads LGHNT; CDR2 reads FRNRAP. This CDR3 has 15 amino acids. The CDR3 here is CASGGTGVLSYGYTF. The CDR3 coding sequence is TGTGCTAGTGGTGGAACAGGGGTATTGAGCTATGGCTACACCTTC.

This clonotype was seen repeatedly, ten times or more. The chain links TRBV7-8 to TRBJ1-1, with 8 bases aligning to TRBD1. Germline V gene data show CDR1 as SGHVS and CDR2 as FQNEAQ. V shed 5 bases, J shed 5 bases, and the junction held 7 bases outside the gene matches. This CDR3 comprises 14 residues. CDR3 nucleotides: TGTGCCAGCAGCGAGGACAGGGTGTTGACTGAAGCTTTCTTT. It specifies CASSEDRVLTEAFF. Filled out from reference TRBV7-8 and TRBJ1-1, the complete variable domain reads GAGVSQSPRYKVAKRGQDVALRCDPISGHVSLFWYQQALGQGPEFLTYFQNEAQLDKSGLPSDRFFAERPEGSVSTLKIQRTQQEDSAVYLCASSEDRVLTEAFFGQGTRLTVV.

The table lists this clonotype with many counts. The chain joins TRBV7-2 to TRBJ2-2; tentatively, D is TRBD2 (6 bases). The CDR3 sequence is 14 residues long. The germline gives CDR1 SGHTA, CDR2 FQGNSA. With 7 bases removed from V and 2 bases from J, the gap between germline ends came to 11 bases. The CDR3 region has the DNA TGTGCCAGCACTTGGGGAGGAAACACCGGGGAGCTGTTTTTT. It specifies CASTWGGNTGELFF.

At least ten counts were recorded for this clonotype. CDR3 coding DNA: TGTGCCAGCAGTTTACGGACAGTCGGTTCACCCCTCCACTTT. This gives the protein CASSLRTVGSPLHF. V is TRBV12-3 or TRBV12-4 and J is TRBJ1-6, with D possibly being TRBD1 (6 bases). CDR3 length equals 14 residues. V lost 2 bases to trimming and J lost 9 bases, with 11 bases between them.

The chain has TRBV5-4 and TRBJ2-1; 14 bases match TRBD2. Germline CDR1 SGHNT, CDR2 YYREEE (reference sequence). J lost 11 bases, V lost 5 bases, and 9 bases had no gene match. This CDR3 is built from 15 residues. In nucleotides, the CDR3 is TGTGCCAGCAGTCAGGGGACTAGCGGGAGTATAAAGCAGTTCTTC. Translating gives CASSQGTSGSIKQFF.

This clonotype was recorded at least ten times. CDR3 DNA sequence: TGTGCCAGCAGCCTACCAATTTTCGATGAGCAGTTCTTC. It codes for CASSLPIFDEQFF. The rearrangement joins TRBV7-2 to TRBJ2-1; D ambiguous. Germline lookup yields CDR1 SGHTA and CDR2 FQGNSA. This CDR3 has 13 amino acids. The V end was cut by 5 bases, the J end by 8 bases, with 13 bases between.

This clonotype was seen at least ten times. The CDR3 coding sequence is TGCAGTGCGAAACAACGAGGGCCAGGGGAGCTGTTTTTT. This gives the protein CSAKQRGPGELFF. The chain joins TRBV20-1 to TRBJ2-2; D might be TRBD2 (5 bases). V gave up 6 bases and J gave up 8 bases, with 16 bases separating them. The CDR3 sequence is 13 residues long. Germline-derived CDR1 and CDR2 are DFQATT and SNEGSKA (reference sequence).

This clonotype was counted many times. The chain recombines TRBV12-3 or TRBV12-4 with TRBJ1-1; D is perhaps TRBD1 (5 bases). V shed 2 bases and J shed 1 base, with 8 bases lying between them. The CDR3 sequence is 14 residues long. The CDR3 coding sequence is TGTGCCAGCAGTTTACAGGGCCCGAACACTGAAGCTTTCTTT. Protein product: CASSLQGPNTEAFF.

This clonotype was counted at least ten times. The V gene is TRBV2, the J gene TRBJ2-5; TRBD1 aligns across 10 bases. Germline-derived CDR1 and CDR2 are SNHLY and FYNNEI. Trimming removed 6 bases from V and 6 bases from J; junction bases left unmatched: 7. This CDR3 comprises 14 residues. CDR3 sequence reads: CASRAGTGVKTQYF. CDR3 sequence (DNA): TGTGCCAGCAGGGCCGGGACAGGGGTGAAGACCCAGTACTTC.

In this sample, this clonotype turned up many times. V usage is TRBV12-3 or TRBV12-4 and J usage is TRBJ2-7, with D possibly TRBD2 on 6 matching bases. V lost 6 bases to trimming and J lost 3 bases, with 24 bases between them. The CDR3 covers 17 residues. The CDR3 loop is CASRVIWVREQDYEQYF. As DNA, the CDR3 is TGTGCCAGCAGAGTCATATGGGTACGGGAGCAGGACTACGAGCAGTACTTC.

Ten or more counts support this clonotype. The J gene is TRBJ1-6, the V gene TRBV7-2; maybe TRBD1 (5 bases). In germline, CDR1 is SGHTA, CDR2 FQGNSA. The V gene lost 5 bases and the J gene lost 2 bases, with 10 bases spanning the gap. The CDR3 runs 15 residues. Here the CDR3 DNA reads TGTGCCAGCAGCCCGGACATCGCCTATAATTCACCCCTCCACTTT. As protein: CASSPDIAYNSPLHF.

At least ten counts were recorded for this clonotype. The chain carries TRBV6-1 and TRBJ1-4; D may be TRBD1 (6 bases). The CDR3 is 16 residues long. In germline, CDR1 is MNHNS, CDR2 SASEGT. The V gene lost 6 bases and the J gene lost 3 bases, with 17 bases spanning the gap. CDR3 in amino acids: CASRRLPGQSNEKLFF. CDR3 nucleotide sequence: TGTGCCAGCAGGCGACTACCAGGACAGTCTAATGAAAAACTGTTTTTT.

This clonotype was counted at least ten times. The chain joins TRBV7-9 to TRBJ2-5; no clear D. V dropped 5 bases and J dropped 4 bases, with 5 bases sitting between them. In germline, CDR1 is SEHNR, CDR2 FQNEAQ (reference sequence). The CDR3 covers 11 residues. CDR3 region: CASSPGETQYF. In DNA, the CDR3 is TGTGCCAGCAGCCCCGGAGAGACCCAGTACTTC.